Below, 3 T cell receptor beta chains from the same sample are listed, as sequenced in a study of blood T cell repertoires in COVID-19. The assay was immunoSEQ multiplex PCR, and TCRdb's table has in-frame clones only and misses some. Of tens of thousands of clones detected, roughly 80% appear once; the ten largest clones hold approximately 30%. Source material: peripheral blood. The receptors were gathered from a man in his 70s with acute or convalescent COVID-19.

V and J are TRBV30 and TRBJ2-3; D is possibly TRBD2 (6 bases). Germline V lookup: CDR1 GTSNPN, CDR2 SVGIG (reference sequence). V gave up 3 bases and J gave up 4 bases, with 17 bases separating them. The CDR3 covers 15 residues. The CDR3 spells CAWRRWDGLPDTQYF. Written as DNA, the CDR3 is TGTGCCTGGAGGAGGTGGGACGGACTACCAGATACGCAGTATTTT.

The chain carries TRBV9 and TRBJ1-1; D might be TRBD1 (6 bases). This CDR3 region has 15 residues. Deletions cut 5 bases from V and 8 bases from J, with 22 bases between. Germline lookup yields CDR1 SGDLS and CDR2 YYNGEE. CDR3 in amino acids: CASSPTHRVPFEAFF. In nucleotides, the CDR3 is TGTGCCAGCAGTCCTACACACAGGGTCCCATTCGAAGCTTTCTTT. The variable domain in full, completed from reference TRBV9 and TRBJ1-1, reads DSGVTQTPKHLITATGQRVTLRCSPRSGDLSVYWYQQSLDQGLQFLIQYYNGEERAKGNILERFSAQQFPDLHSELNLSSLELGDSALYFCASSPTHRVPFEAFFGQGTRLTVV.

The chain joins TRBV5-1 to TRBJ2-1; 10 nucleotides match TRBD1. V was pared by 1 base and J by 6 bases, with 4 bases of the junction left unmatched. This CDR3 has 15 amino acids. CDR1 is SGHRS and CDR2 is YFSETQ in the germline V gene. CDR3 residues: CASSLRQGAVNEQFF. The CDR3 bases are TGCGCCAGCAGCTTGCGACAGGGGGCGGTCAATGAGCAGTTCTTC. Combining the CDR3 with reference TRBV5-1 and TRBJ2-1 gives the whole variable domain KAGVTQTPRYLIKTRGQQVTLSCSPISGHRSVSWYQQTPGQGLQFLFEYFSETQRNKGNFPGRFSGRQFSNSRSEMNVSTLELGDSALYLCASSLRQGAVNEQFFGPGTRLTVL.